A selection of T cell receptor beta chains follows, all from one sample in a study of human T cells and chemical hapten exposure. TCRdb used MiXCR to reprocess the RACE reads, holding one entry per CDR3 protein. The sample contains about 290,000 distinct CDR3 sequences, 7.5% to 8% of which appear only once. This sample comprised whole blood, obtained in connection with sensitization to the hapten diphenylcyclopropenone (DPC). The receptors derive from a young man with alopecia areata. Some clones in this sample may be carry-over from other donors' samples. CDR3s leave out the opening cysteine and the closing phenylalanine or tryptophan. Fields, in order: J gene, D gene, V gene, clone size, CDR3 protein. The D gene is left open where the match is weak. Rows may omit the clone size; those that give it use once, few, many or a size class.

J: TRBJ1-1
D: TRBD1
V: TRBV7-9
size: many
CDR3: ASSLGTGEAF

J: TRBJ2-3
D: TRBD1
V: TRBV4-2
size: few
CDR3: ASSRSRDRDTDTQY

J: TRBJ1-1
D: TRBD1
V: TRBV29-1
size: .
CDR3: SAQWGTGGTEAF

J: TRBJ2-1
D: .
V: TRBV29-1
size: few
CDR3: SAPEPTDSYNEQF

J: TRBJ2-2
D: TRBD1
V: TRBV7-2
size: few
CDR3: ASSLDRGEYQF

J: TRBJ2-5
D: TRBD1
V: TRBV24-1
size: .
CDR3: ATSDFPDRAHQETQY

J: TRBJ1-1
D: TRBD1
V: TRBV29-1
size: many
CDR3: SVANQQGAPTEAF

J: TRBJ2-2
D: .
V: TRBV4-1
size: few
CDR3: ASSQGIWATGELF

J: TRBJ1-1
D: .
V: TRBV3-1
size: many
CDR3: ASSQLPGYEDPAF

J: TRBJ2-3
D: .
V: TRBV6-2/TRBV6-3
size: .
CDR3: ASSYSQETDTQY

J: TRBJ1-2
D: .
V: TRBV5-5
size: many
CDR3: ASSLSRGGGYT

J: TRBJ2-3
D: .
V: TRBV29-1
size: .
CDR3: SARRGPDTQY

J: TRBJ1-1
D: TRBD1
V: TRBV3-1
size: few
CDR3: ASSQDGTGDTTEAF

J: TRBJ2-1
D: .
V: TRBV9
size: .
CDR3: ASSAYPGTDDNEQF

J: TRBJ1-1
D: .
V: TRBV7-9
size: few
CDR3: ASRPGVKRQGPRRTEAF

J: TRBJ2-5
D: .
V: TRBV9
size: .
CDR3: ASSVVGGADQETQY

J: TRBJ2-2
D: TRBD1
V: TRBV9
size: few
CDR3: ASSARDRGTGELF

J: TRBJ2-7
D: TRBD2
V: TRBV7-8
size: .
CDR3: ASSSGGNEQY

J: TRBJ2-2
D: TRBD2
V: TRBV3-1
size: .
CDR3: ASSHGTSGGEAGELF

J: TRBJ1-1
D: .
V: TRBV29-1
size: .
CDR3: SVGRPDGDEAF

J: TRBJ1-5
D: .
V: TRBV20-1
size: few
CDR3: SARERYRGRTNQPQH

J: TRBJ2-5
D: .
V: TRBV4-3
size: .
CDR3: ASSQGNSQETQY

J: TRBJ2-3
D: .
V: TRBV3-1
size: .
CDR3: ASSQLSLTDTQY

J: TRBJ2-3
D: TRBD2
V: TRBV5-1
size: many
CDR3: ASSLRLAADTQY

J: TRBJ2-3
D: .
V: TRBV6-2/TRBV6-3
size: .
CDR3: ASSSPGATDTQY

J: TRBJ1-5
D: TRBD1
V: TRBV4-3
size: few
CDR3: ASSQGIAGDSQPQH

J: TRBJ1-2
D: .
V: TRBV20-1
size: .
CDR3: SARAANYGYT

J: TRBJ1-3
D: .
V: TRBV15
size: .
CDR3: ATSREGRDGNTIY

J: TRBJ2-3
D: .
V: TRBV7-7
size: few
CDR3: ASSLSLADTQY

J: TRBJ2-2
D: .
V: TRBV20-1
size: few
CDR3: SAREARLNTGELF

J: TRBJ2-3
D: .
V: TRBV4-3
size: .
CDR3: ASSQDVTLTDTQY

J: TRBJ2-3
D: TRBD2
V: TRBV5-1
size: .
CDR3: ASSWGTRRADTQY

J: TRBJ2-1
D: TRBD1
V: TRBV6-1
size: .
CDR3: ASGQGKTYNKQF